A selection of T cell receptor beta chains follows, all from one sample in a study of T cell repertoires in cytomegalovirus infection. Their target antigens are unknown. TCRdb reprocessed the reads via MiXCR and lists one record per CDR3 protein. Of about 60,000 distinct CDR3 sequences detected, around 30% appear once; the ten largest clones hold about 74%. Sequenced sample: PBMCs, sequenced either directly or after in vitro stimulation (not recorded which). These receptors were collected from a human donor in good health (CMV status not recorded). Some clones in this sample may be carry-over from other donors' samples. Each CDR3 is given with its conserved first and last residue. A D gene is named only where the DNA matches it firmly. Rows give clone size only sometimes, using once, few, many, or a class for an expanded clone.

V gene	clone size	J gene	D gene	CDR3 protein	CDR3 DNA
TRBV2	.	TRBJ1-2	.	CASSDRDYGYTF	TGTGCCAGCAGTGACAGAGACTATGGCTACACCTTC
TRBV2	medium-sized	TRBJ2-1	TRBD2	CASSESLAGGLNNEQFF	TGTGCCAGCAGTGAAAGTCTAGCGGGGGGGCTAAACAATGAGCAGTTCTTC
TRBV2	.	TRBJ1-5	TRBD1	CASSSGQDSNQPQHF	TGTGCCAGCAGTTCCGGACAGGACAGCAATCAGCCCCAGCATTTT
TRBV12-3/TRBV12-4	.	TRBJ2-7	.	CASCPPYGSENEQYF	TGTGCCTCTTGCCCCCCCTACGGGAGTGAGAACGAGCAGTACTTC
TRBV19	.	TRBJ1-6	.	CASSIRGTYNSPLHF	TGTGCCAGTAGTATCAGGGGCACCTATAATTCACCCCTCCACTTT
TRBV7-8	few	TRBJ2-7	TRBD1	CASSFQRIGQGIYEQYF	TGTGCCAGCAGTTTCCAACGTATCGGACAGGGGATCTACGAGCAGTACTTC
TRBV20-1	.	TRBJ2-7	.	CSAVGPYEQYF	TGCAGTGCTGTCGGTCCCTACGAGCAGTACTTC
TRBV7-8	many	TRBJ1-4	TRBD1	CASSLGTDLNEKLFF	TGTGCCAGCAGCCTTGGGACAGACCTTAATGAAAAACTGTTTTTT
TRBV11-2	few	TRBJ2-3	.	CASSFLEGESTDTQYF	TGTGCCAGCAGTTTTCTCGAGGGAGAGAGCACAGATACGCAGTATTTT
TRBV6-6	few	TRBJ1-5	.	CASSYSEGHQPQHF	TGTGCCAGCAGTTACTCCGAAGGGCATCAGCCCCAGCATTTT
TRBV7-9	.	TRBJ1-6	.	CASSLVAAGSPLHF	TGTGCCAGCAGCTTAGTCGCGGCAGGGTCACCCCTCCACTTT
TRBV10-3	.	TRBJ2-2	.	CAISEFSRTNTGELFF	TGTGCCATCAGTGAATTTAGCAGGACGAACACCGGGGAGCTGTTTTTT
TRBV12-3/TRBV12-4	few	TRBJ2-7	.	CASSQGNEQYF	TGTGCCAGCAGTCAGGGCAACGAGCAGTACTTC
TRBV19	.	TRBJ2-2	.	CASSIERGLATNTGELFF	TGTGCCAGTAGTATAGAGCGGGGTCTAGCGACGAACACCGGGGAGCTGTTTTTT
TRBV10-3	.	TRBJ1-5	.	CAISPVRTGQPQHF	TGTGCCATCAGTCCAGTTAGAACCGGTCAGCCCCAGCATTTT
TRBV11-2	.	TRBJ2-1	TRBD2	CASSFQTGGLNEQFF	TGTGCCAGCAGCTTTCAGACGGGAGGGCTAAATGAGCAGTTCTTC
TRBV2	.	TRBJ1-2	.	CASSGMRDYTF	TGTGCCAGCAGTGGGATGAGGGACTACACCTTC
TRBV7-2	many	TRBJ2-3	TRBD2	CASSHRTSGPRTDTQYF	TGTGCCAGCAGCCACAGGACTAGCGGGCCCCGCACAGATACGCAGTATTTT
TRBV6-2/TRBV6-3	.	TRBJ2-1	TRBD2	CASSATSGNEQFF	TGTGCCAGCAGTGCGACTAGCGGCAATGAGCAGTTCTTC
TRBV11-2	few	TRBJ2-1	TRBD2	CASSITGTSGYNEQFF	TGTGCCAGCAGCATCACCGGGACTAGCGGATACAATGAGCAGTTCTTC
TRBV29-1	.	TRBJ2-3	.	CSVGGADTQYF	TGCAGCGTTGGGGGAGCCGATACGCAGTATTTT
TRBV10-3	few	TRBJ2-1	TRBD2	CAVVAGGSNEQFF	TGTGCCGTGGTAGCGGGAGGGAGTAATGAGCAGTTCTTC
TRBV5-1	.	TRBJ1-1	.	CASTSDPRDTEAFF	TGCGCCAGCACCTCTGATCCTCGTGACACTGAAGCTTTCTTT
TRBV7-9	.	TRBJ2-7	TRBD2	CASSRPGLAGEYEQYF	TGTGCCAGCAGCCGCCCGGGACTAGCGGGAGAGTACGAGCAGTACTTC
TRBV7-6	few	TRBJ1-2	TRBD1	CASSFQGAPYGYTF	TGTGCCAGCAGCTTTCAGGGGGCGCCCTATGGCTACACCTTC
TRBV5-6	.	TRBJ2-7	TRBD1	CASSFPIGGNDEQYF	TGTGCCAGCAGCTTTCCGATAGGGGGCAACGACGAGCAGTACTTC
TRBV9	once	TRBJ2-5	TRBD1	CASSVTPLTGPQETQYF	TGTGCCAGCAGCGTCACTCCATTGACAGGGCCCCAAGAGACCCAGTACTTC
TRBV2	.	TRBJ1-4	.	CASSESEDEKLFF	TGTGCCAGCAGTGAAAGCGAGGATGAAAAACTGTTTTTT
TRBV27	.	TRBJ1-2	TRBD1	CASSPRTGATTYGYTF	TGTGCCAGCAGCCCCAGGACAGGGGCCACTACCTATGGCTACACCTTC
TRBV25-1	few	TRBJ2-3	TRBD1	CASRWTGGTDTQYF	TGTGCCAGCAGATGGACAGGGGGCACAGATACGCAGTATTTT
TRBV7-2	many	TRBJ2-3	.	CASSLATDTQYF	TGTGCCAGCAGCTTAGCGACAGATACGCAGTATTTT
TRBV7-6	.	TRBJ1-1	TRBD1	CASSSDRVYTEAFF	TGTGCCAGCAGCTCGGACAGGGTTTACACTGAAGCTTTCTTT
TRBV6-5	few	TRBJ2-7	.	CASSYSQASFSLEQYF	TGTGCCAGCAGTTACTCGCAAGCGAGTTTCAGTCTCGAGCAGTACTTC
TRBV11-3	.	TRBJ1-5	.	CASSKPAPGADSNQPQHF	TGTGCCAGCAGCAAACCGGCCCCAGGGGCAGATAGCAATCAGCCCCAGCATTTT
TRBV5-4	.	TRBJ1-3	TRBD1	CASSRRGQGARGNTIYF	TGTGCCAGCAGCAGACGGGGCCAGGGGGCTCGTGGAAACACCATATATTTT
TRBV23-1	few	TRBJ2-3	.	CASSRPGLAPDTQYF	TGCGCCAGCAGTCGACCGGGACTCGCCCCAGATACGCAGTATTTT
TRBV11-2	few	TRBJ2-5	TRBD2	CASSLRRGTPETQYF	TGTGCCAGCAGCTTAAGGCGGGGGACCCCAGAGACCCAGTACTTC
TRBV6-6	once	TRBJ2-1	.	CASSYGVLRGNEQFF	TGTGCCAGCAGTTACGGGGTTCTTAGAGGCAATGAGCAGTTCTTC
TRBV2	.	TRBJ1-2	.	CASRADRTNYGYTF	TGTGCCAGCAGAGCGGACAGAACTAACTATGGCTACACCTTC
TRBV6-2/TRBV6-3	.	TRBJ1-1	.	CASTETRWTEAFF	TGTGCCAGCACTGAGACACGGTGGACTGAAGCTTTCTTT
TRBV25-1	few	TRBJ2-1	TRBD2	CASRGTSQIYNEQFF	TGTGCCAGCAGGGGGACTAGCCAAATCTACAATGAGCAGTTCTTC
TRBV7-2	.	TRBJ2-2	TRBD2	CASSLRLAGGFTGELFF	TGTGCCAGCAGCTTAAGACTAGCGGGGGGCTTCACCGGGGAGCTGTTTTTT